The TCR beta chain described here comes from a study of control samples from healthy donors and cancer patients. This CDR3 has 13 amino acids. Unmatched junction bases numbered 7, after V lost 7 bases and J lost 3 bases. Germline assignment: CDR1 SQVTM and CDR2 ANQGSEA. This clone appeared once. The data were produced by immunoSEQ multiplex PCR, yet TCRdb's version contains in-frame clones alone and is incomplete. The repertoire has around 250,000 clones, almost 85% of them found once; the top ten carry 10% to 15%. V and J are TRBV29-1 and TRBJ2-7, with 9 bases aligning to TRBD1. Sequenced input: PBMCs. This sequence originates from an older woman with lung cancer. CDR3 protein: CSGMGQGGYEQYF. The CDR3 DNA follows: TGCAGCGGTATGGGACAGGGAGGCTACGAGCAGTACTTC.